This TCR beta chain emerged from a study of glioma-infiltrating T cells. The iRepertoire nested amplicon-rescue multiplex PCR amplified TCR alpha and beta CDR3s from RNA. A single record per CDR3 protein comes from TCRdb applying MiXCR to the multiplex PCR reads. The sample lists around 20,000 distinct CDR3 sequences, 20% to 25% occurring once. This clonotype is labeled as medium-sized. This clonotype was sampled from a human donor with low-grade glioma or glioblastoma, undergoing nonglioma brain surgery, or in good health (not recorded which). Input material: glioma tissue, nonneoplastic brain tissue, or PBMCs (not recorded which).

The chain's CDR3 is CASSEDRTVNQPQHF. The CDR3 nucleotides are TGTGCCAGCAGTGAAGACAGGACGGTAAACCAGCCCCAGCATTTT. The chain employs TRBV2 and TRBJ1-5; maybe TRBD1 (5 bases). The CDR3 has 15 amino acids. V dropped 1 base and J dropped 7 bases, with 14 bases sitting between them. Germline V gives CDR1 SNHLY, CDR2 FYNNEI.